This T cell receptor (beta chain) was observed in a study of brain T cells in children with intractable seizures. Study conclusions and caveats: Only CDR3 sequence similarity suggested viral specificity, without known HCMV serostatus.

As regards this clone: Its target is unknown.

Germline V gene lookup returns CDR1 MNHEY and CDR2 SMNVEV (reference sequence). CDR3 length equals 15 residues. With V trimmed by 8 bases and J by 4 bases, 8 bases remained unmatched. Time point noted: blood from clinic visit 5 months post-surgery; TSC patient then seizure free. Sequencing was limited to surgery cases with top T cell transcript signatures in brain tissue. At least one anti-epileptic drug was given before surgery. Sequencing used immunoSEQ multiplex PCR; TCRdb keeps in-frame clones, though not all of them. The table has about 320,000 clones, over 85% seen once. The origin of this receptor is a boy younger than two with tuberous sclerosis and intractable seizures. J is TRBJ2-3 and V is TRBV27, with 11 positions matching TRBD2. Sample: peripheral blood, taken 4 to 5 months after surgery. The CDR3, as DNA: TGTGCCAGCGCACCTAGCGGGGGGCGATCAGATACGCAGTATTTT. This sequence encodes CASAPSGGRSDTQYF.